This TCR beta chain comes out of a study of shared clonotypes between healthy human individuals. Only in-frame clones appear in the TCRdb table, and some are missing; sequencing was by immunoSEQ multiplex PCR. The table has about 1.1 million clones, around three quarters seen once. With 3 bases removed from V and 4 bases from J, the gap between germline ends came to 9 bases. The germline CDR1 and CDR2 sequences are MDHEN and SYDVKM. CDR3 length: 13 residues. The sequence came from a man between 18 and 29 years old in good health. Some clones in this sample may be carry-over from other donors' samples. The chain links TRBV28 to TRBJ1-2; a possible D gene is TRBD1 (6 bases). Material: memory CD4+ T cells from PBMCs. Subset specified: CD45RA-negative fraction. The CDR3 DNA follows: TGTGCCAGCAGTTTTCAGGGGCGCTATGGCTACACCTTC. It encodes CASSFQGRYGYTF.